The 9 T cell receptor beta chains below were found in one sample sequenced in a study of cytomegalovirus exposure and HLA in healthy donors. The PCR used 60 Vbeta and 13 Jbeta primers. Sequencing was performed with immunoSEQ multiplex PCR; in TCRdb, only in-frame clones are kept and a portion is missing. The table shows 60,000 to 85,000 clones, with roughly 88% occurring only once. The source material was PBMCs. The receptors were gathered from a man aged 70-80 years in good health and CMV-seropositive.

The gene calls are TRBV10-3 and TRBJ1-2, with 8 bases fitting TRBD1. Germline V gives CDR1 ENHRY, CDR2 SYGVKD. With 6 bases clipped from V and 2 bases from J, the junction kept 2 bases outside the gene matches. The CDR3 is 13 residues long. As DNA, the CDR3 is TGTGCCATCAGGGACAGGGAGAACTATGGCTACACCTTC. Encoded protein: CAIRDRENYGYTF.

This chain uses TRBV28 with TRBJ2-2, with a tentative D call TRBD1 (5 bases). V lost 5 bases, J lost 6 bases, and 10 bases lay in between. From germline, CDR1 is MDHEN and CDR2 SYDVKM. This CDR3 has 13 amino acids. The CDR3 nucleotides are TGTGCCAGCAGTCGACAGTTGGCCGGGGAGCTGTTTTTT. Translating it yields CASSRQLAGELFF.

The chain joins TRBV7-2 to TRBJ2-3, with a possible D match to TRBD2 (6 bases). This CDR3 spans 17 amino acids. Germline V gene sequence: CDR1 SGHTA, CDR2 FQGNSA. Trimming stripped 0 bases from V and 5 bases from J, with 18 bases between. CDR3 sequence (DNA): TGTGCCAGCAGCTTAGCGGAGGGGACCCTCCGTTTAGATACGCAGTATTTT. It translates to CASSLAEGTLRLDTQYF. Full variable domain (remainder filled in from reference TRBV7-2 and TRBJ2-3): GAGVSQSPSNKVTEKGKDVELRCDPISGHTALYWYRQSLGQGLEFLIYFQGNSAPDKSGLPSDRFSAERTGGSVSTLTIQRTQQEDSAVYLCASSLAEGTLRLDTQYFGPGTRLTVL.

This clone was recorded only once. This chain uses TRBV7-9 with TRBJ1-1; 7 bases are a match to TRBD1. V dropped 5 bases and J dropped 0; count of bases not matched to a gene: 6. This CDR3 is built from 15 residues. Germline assignment: CDR1 SEHNR and CDR2 FQNEAQ (reference sequence). The CDR3, as DNA: TGTGCCAGCAGCAGGGGGCCCAGCATGAACACTGAAGCTTTCTTT. It specifies CASSRGPSMNTEAFF.

This sequence joins TRBV4-1 and TRBJ2-5; D perhaps matches TRBD2 (5 bases). The length of the CDR3 is 15 residues. Germline CDR1 is MGHRA and CDR2 is YSYEKL. V was clipped by 0 bases and J by 5 bases, with 13 bases between them. Written as DNA, the CDR3 is TGCGCCAGCAGCCAAGATATCGGGGTCGGGGAGACCCAGTACTTC. Translating gives CASSQDIGVGETQYF.

This rearrangement joins TRBV7-9 to TRBJ2-7, with D perhaps TRBD1 (6 bases). The length of the CDR3 is 16 residues. Germline CDR1 and CDR2: SEHNR and FQNEAQ (reference sequence). The germline V and J ends were trimmed by 1 base and 2 bases, with 15 bases remaining between them. CDR3 sequence reads: CASSLGQAQPPYEQYF. The CDR3 nucleotides are TGTGCCAGCAGCTTAGGACAGGCTCAACCGCCCTACGAGCAGTACTTC.

The chain employs TRBV27 and TRBJ1-6, with D possibly being TRBD1 (5 bases). V lost 4 bases to trimming and J lost 7 bases, with 8 bases between them. CDR3 length: 13 amino acids. Germline V lookup: CDR1 MNHEY, CDR2 SMNVEV (reference sequence). The chain's CDR3 is CASSYPGNSPLHF. The CDR3 region has the DNA TGTGCCAGCAGTTATCCAGGGAATTCACCCCTCCACTTT.

The rearrangement links TRBV7-9 to TRBJ2-3; possibly TRBD1 for D (6 bases). The ends were cut back, 1 base at V and 2 bases at J, with 7 bases in the middle. CDR1 and CDR2 (germline): SEHNR, FQNEAQ (reference sequence). There are 14 residues in the CDR3. In DNA form, the CDR3 reads TGTGCCAGCAGCTTAGAGGGGGTCACAGATACGCAGTATTTT. Amino acids: CASSLEGVTDTQYF.

The J gene is TRBJ2-7, the V gene TRBV11-2; the match to TRBD1 covers 8 bases. Trimming removed 3 bases from V and 2 bases from J; junction bases left unmatched: 3. There are 14 residues in the CDR3. The germline V gene has CDR1 SGHAT and CDR2 FQNNGV. CDR3 protein: CASSLGQETYEQYF. CDR3 coding DNA: TGTGCCAGCAGCTTGGGACAGGAGACCTACGAGCAGTACTTC.